The 23 T cell receptor beta chains in this list originate from one sample, sequenced in a study of shared clonotypes between healthy human individuals. This table comes from immunoSEQ multiplex PCR, and its TCRdb copy is limited to in-frame clones, with some not included. The sample holds over 2 million clones, around 93% seen once. Sequencing was carried out using naive CD4+ T cells from PBMCs. Subset: CD45RA+ positively selected. The receptors were gathered from a man aged 18 to 29 in good health. Some clones in this sample may be carry-over from other donors' samples.

CDR3 DNA: TGTGCCAGCAGTTTCGTAACGGGGACAGCGAACACCGGGGAGCTGTTTTTT. Encoded protein: CASSFVTGTANTGELFF. This sequence joins TRBV28 and TRBJ2-2, with TRBD1 matching over 7 bases. The germline CDR1 and CDR2 sequences are MDHEN and SYDVKM. With V trimmed by 3 bases and J by 0 bases, 7 bases remained unmatched. This CDR3 is 17 amino acids long.

The chain carries TRBV19 and TRBJ2-1; 13 bases agree with TRBD2. Germline trimming cut 6 bases from V and 7 bases from J; bases unmatched to any gene: 6. The CDR3 consists of 15 residues. Germline lookup yields CDR1 LNHDA and CDR2 SQIVND (reference sequence). CDR3 sequence: CASRPGGLAGNEQFF. In nucleotides, the CDR3 is TGTGCCAGTAGGCCTGGGGGACTAGCGGGGAATGAGCAGTTCTTC. The entire variable domain, with the rest obtained from reference TRBV19 and TRBJ2-1, is as follows: DGGITQSPKYLFRKEGQNVTLSCEQNLNHDAMYWYRQDPGQGLRLIYYSQIVNDFQKGDIAEGYSVSREKKESFPLTVTSAQKNPTAFYLCASRPGGLAGNEQFFGPGTRLTVL.

CDR3 sequence: CASSLIGFEAFF. The CDR3 coding sequence is TGTGCCAGCAGCTTAATAGGGTTTGAAGCTTTCTTT. V gene TRBV7-3 combines with J gene TRBJ1-1; no definite D call. The CDR3 totals 12 residues. Germline V gene data show CDR1 as SGHTA and CDR2 as FQGTGA. V was shortened by 1 base and J by 7 bases, with 7 bases between the two germline ends.

The V and J genes are TRBV5-5 and TRBJ1-5; a weak D match, TRBD1 (5 bases). Germline V gene data show CDR1 as SGHKS and CDR2 as YYEKEE (reference sequence). The CDR3 has 15 residues. V lost 4 bases, J lost 2 bases, and 13 bases lay in between. The CDR3 protein is CASSPAGRGNQPQHF. CDR3 DNA: TGTGCCAGCAGCCCAGCGGGGCGAGGCAATCAGCCCCAGCATTTT.

This clone was seen only once. The chain combines TRBV2 with TRBJ2-7, with TRBD1 matching 7 bases. CDR3 size: 14 residues. Germline CDR1 SNHLY, CDR2 FYNNEI. V was clipped by 9 bases and J by 3 bases; unmatched bases: 11. This chain's CDR3 is CASTYDRDVYEQYF. CDR3 sequence (DNA): TGTGCCAGTACTTACGACAGGGACGTCTACGAGCAGTACTTC.

The chain recombines TRBV28 with TRBJ1-1, with 11 bases fitting TRBD1. Germline trimming cut 7 bases from V and 2 bases from J; bases unmatched to any gene: 12. The CDR3 is made up of 17 amino acids. Per the germline V gene, CDR1 is MDHEN and CDR2 is SYDVKM. The CDR3, as DNA: TGTGCCAGCACCCTAAGGACAGGGGGCCCGACCAACACTGAAGCTTTCTTT. It is translated as CASTLRTGGPTNTEAFF.

This clone was counted a single time. This rearrangement joins TRBV6-1 to TRBJ2-3; no firm D call. Trimming stripped 2 bases from V and 2 bases from J, with 8 bases between. The length of the CDR3 is 14 residues. From germline, CDR1 is MNHNS and CDR2 SASEGT. The CDR3 DNA follows: TGTGCCAGCAGTGAATCAGAGTACACAGATACGCAGTATTTT. It encodes CASSESEYTDTQYF.

The V call is TRBV5-4, the J call TRBJ2-7; D unresolved. The CDR3 loop spans 14 amino acids. V was cut by 4 bases and J by 3 bases, with 14 bases left in between. Germline V gene sequence: CDR1 SGHNT, CDR2 YYREEE (reference sequence). For the CDR3, the DNA is TGTGCCAGCAGCCCCGGCGGCCTAAACTACGAGCAGTACTTC. This sequence encodes CASSPGGLNYEQYF.

The chain employs TRBV9 and TRBJ2-3; TRBD1 agrees at 7 bases. Per germline, CDR1 SGDLS and CDR2 YYNGEE. Trimming cost V 4 bases and J 8 bases; bases outside gene matches: 10. The CDR3 runs 14 residues. The chain's CDR3 is CASSPRAEGATQYF. The CDR3 DNA reads TGTGCCAGCAGCCCCCGGGCAGAGGGGGCTACGCAGTATTTT.

The rearrangement links TRBV27 to TRBJ2-2; TRBD2 aligns across 14 bases. With 8 bases clipped from V and 4 bases from J, the junction kept 9 bases outside the gene matches. CDR1 MNHEY and CDR2 SMNVEV come from the germline V gene (reference sequence). The CDR3 has 17 amino acids. The CDR3 nucleotides read TGTGCCAGCCGAACCGGGACTAGCGGGAGATTCACCGGGGAGCTGTTTTTT. It codes for CASRTGTSGRFTGELFF.

The chain combines TRBV19 with TRBJ2-2; 10 positions match TRBD1. Germline CDR1 is LNHDA and CDR2 is SQIVND (reference sequence). The CDR3 length is 15 residues. With V trimmed by 8 bases and J by 7 bases, 10 bases remained unmatched. This CDR3 is CASLRGTGEIGELFF. CDR3 nucleotides: TGTGCCAGTTTAAGGGGGACAGGGGAAATCGGGGAGCTGTTTTTT.

The rearrangement uses TRBV19 and TRBJ2-1, with TRBD2 matching 11 bases. The CDR3 runs to 16 residues. Germline V gene data show CDR1 as LNHDA and CDR2 as SQIVND (reference sequence). J gave up 9 bases and V 2 bases, and 9 bases lay outside the gene matches. The CDR3 loop reads CASSIILAGGWGEQFF. The CDR3 DNA reads TGTGCCAGTAGTATAATTCTAGCGGGAGGATGGGGTGAGCAGTTCTTC.

V usage is TRBV5-1 and J usage is TRBJ2-7; 11 bases fit TRBD2. V gave up 5 bases and J gave up 5 bases; unmatched junction bases: 9. There are 15 residues in the CDR3. CDR1 SGHRS and CDR2 YFSETQ come from the germline V gene. The CDR3 spells CASSLVAGGFDEQYF. CDR3 coding DNA: TGCGCCAGCAGTCTGGTAGCGGGAGGGTTCGACGAGCAGTACTTC. The complete variable domain, with remaining parts taken from reference TRBV5-1 and TRBJ2-7, reads KAGVTQTPRYLIKTRGQQVTLSCSPISGHRSVSWYQQTPGQGLQFLFEYFSETQRNKGNFPGRFSGRQFSNSRSEMNVSTLELGDSALYLCASSLVAGGFDEQYFGPGTRLTVT.

The J gene is TRBJ2-7, the V gene TRBV27; D is unclear. V was cut by 6 bases and J by 4 bases, with 22 bases left in between. This CDR3 has 16 residues. In germline, CDR1 is MNHEY, CDR2 SMNVEV (reference sequence). The chain's CDR3 is CASSPLTFRVVYEQYF. The CDR3 DNA sequence: TGTGCCAGCAGCCCACTTACCTTTCGTGTGGTATACGAGCAGTACTTC.

The genes are TRBV30 and TRBJ1-3, with D hard to call. The length of the CDR3 is 13 residues. Germline-derived CDR1 and CDR2 are GTSNPN and SVGIG (reference sequence). Trimming took off 1 base at V and 4 bases at J, with 8 bases between the two ends. CDR3 coding DNA: TGTGCCTGGAGTGCTACCCTGGGAAACACCATATATTTT. As protein: CAWSATLGNTIYF.

This clone is a singleton in its sample. This rearrangement joins TRBV7-2 to TRBJ2-3; 7 nucleotides agree with TRBD2. This CDR3 contains 13 residues. Germline V gene sequence: CDR1 SGHTA, CDR2 FQGNSA. The V gene end was trimmed by 9 bases and the J gene end by 4 bases; junction bases not matched to a gene: 7. The CDR3 protein is CASLVGGADTQYF. CDR3 sequence (DNA): TGTGCCAGTCTCGTGGGGGGGGCAGATACGCAGTATTTT. Full variable domain (rest looked up from reference TRBV7-2 and TRBJ2-3): GAGVSQSPSNKVTEKGKDVELRCDPISGHTALYWYRQSLGQGLEFLIYFQGNSAPDKSGLPSDRFSAERTGGSVSTLTIQRTQQEDSAVYLCASLVGGADTQYFGPGTRLTVL.

The chain carries TRBV28 and TRBJ2-7, with TRBD2 identical over 8 bases. This CDR3 is built from 13 residues. V trimming: 7 bases; J trimming: 2 bases; junction bases outside the gene matches: 4. CDR1 and CDR2 from the germline V gene are MDHEN and SYDVKM. The CDR3, as DNA: TGTGCCAGCATGGTAGCGGGAACCTACGAGCAGTACTTC. Encoded protein: CASMVAGTYEQYF.

The chain couples TRBV6-5 to TRBJ2-7; D call uncertain. V lost 6 bases, J lost 7 bases, and 13 bases lay in between. The germline gives CDR1 MNHEY, CDR2 SVGAGI. There are 12 residues in the CDR3. The CDR3, as DNA: TGTGCCAGCAGACCCCCTATAGGGGAGCAGTACTTC. As protein: CASRPPIGEQYF.

This clone was counted once. The genes are TRBV9 and TRBJ1-2; D ambiguous. Trimming left V 2 bases short and J 8 bases short, with 13 bases between. The CDR3 has 13 residues. CDR1 is SGDLS and CDR2 is YYNGEE in the germline V gene. The chain's CDR3 is CASSVREATGYTF. CDR3 bases: TGTGCCAGCAGCGTTCGGGAGGCTACAGGCTACACCTTC.

This clone was seen once. The chain couples TRBV19 to TRBJ1-1; TRBD1 matches at 10 bases. CDR3 length: 14 residues. In germline, CDR1 is LNHDA, CDR2 SQIVND (reference sequence). The ends lost 6 bases at V and 7 bases at J; junction bases unmatched: 8. The CDR3 reads CASRPGQGFGEAFF. The CDR3 DNA is TGTGCCAGTAGGCCGGGACAGGGGTTTGGTGAAGCTTTCTTT.

This clone was found a few times. The chain uses TRBV2 and TRBJ1-1; 8 nucleotides agree with TRBD1. The CDR3 consists of 13 residues. Germline V gene data show CDR1 as SNHLY and CDR2 as FYNNEI. With 8 bases clipped from V and 4 bases from J, the junction kept 6 bases outside the gene matches. The CDR3 region has the DNA TGTGCCAGCCAGGGGGCTTCGGTCACTGAAGCTTTCTTT. As protein: CASQGASVTEAFF.

The gene calls are TRBV6-1 and TRBJ2-3; D is uncertain. V shed 5 bases and J shed 6 bases, with 15 bases lying between them. This CDR3 comprises 14 residues. CDR1 is MNHNS and CDR2 is SASEGT in the germline V gene. Written as DNA, the CDR3 is TGTGCCAGCAGTCCCTCGTTTTTAAGGGATACGCAGTATTTT. It encodes CASSPSFLRDTQYF.

V is TRBV9 and J is TRBJ1-1; D possibly corresponds to TRBD1 (5 bases). Germline-derived CDR1 and CDR2 are SGDLS and YYNGEE. The CDR3 consists of 14 residues. Trimming cost V 3 bases and J 0 bases, with 9 bases left between them. CDR3 sequence reads: CASSEQEVNTEAFF. The CDR3 DNA sequence: TGTGCCAGCAGCGAACAGGAAGTGAACACTGAAGCTTTCTTT. The complete variable domain, with remaining parts taken from reference TRBV9 and TRBJ1-1, reads DSGVTQTPKHLITATGQRVTLRCSPRSGDLSVYWYQQSLDQGLQFLIQYYNGEERAKGNILERFSAQQFPDLHSELNLSSLELGDSALYFCASSEQEVNTEAFFGQGTRLTVV.